Each of the 18 T cell receptor beta chains below was sequenced from the same sample in a study of radiotherapy plus CTLA-4 blockade in lung cancer. TCRdb's table, derived via immunoSEQ multiplex PCR, lists solely in-frame clones and lacks some. The table records tens of thousands of clones, 72% of them present only once. Sequenced here: peripheral blood, sampled from a patient treated with radiotherapy plus ipilimumab. Receptors originate from a human donor with non-small cell lung cancer whose response to radiotherapy plus ipilimumab could not be evaluated.

This chain uses TRBV4-2 with TRBJ2-5; TRBD2 matches at 13 bases. This CDR3 spans 15 amino acids. Germline V gene lookup returns CDR1 LGHNA and CDR2 YNFKEQ. Trimming at V came to 3 bases and at J to 6 bases, leaving 4 bases not matched to a gene. The DNA for the CDR3 is TGTGCCAGCAGCCAGGGACTAGCGGGGTCAAAGACCCAGTACTTC. This encodes CASSQGLAGSKTQYF.

The gene calls are TRBV30 and TRBJ2-5; 7 bases match TRBD2. V was clipped by 2 bases and J by 5 bases; unmatched bases: 20. The CDR3 contains 18 residues. Germline assignment: CDR1 GTSNPN and CDR2 SVGIG (reference sequence). CDR3 amino acids: CAWSSLGVKAGRKETQYF. The CDR3 bases are TGTGCCTGGAGTAGCCTAGGGGTAAAAGCGGGGCGAAAGGAGACCCAGTACTTC.

In its sample, this clone was seen once. V gene TRBV19 combines with J gene TRBJ2-3; weak D call: TRBD2 (6 bases). Germline lookup yields CDR1 LNHDA and CDR2 SQIVND (reference sequence). V dropped 4 bases and J dropped 5 bases, with 28 bases sitting between them. The CDR3 is made up of 19 amino acids. The CDR3 nucleotides are TGTGCCAGTAGTACCCTGTACCGGGACTCTTGGGACGGGAGAGATACGCAGTATTTT. Amino acid sequence: CASSTLYRDSWDGRDTQYF.

The chain combines TRBV10-3 with TRBJ2-3, with 9 positions matching TRBD1. Trimming removed 6 bases from V and 2 bases from J; junction bases left unmatched: 3. Germline V lookup: CDR1 ENHRY, CDR2 SYGVKD. This CDR3 spans 14 amino acids. CDR3 residues: CAIRGQGSTDTQYF. The CDR3, as DNA: TGTGCCATCAGGGGACAGGGTTCCACAGATACGCAGTATTTT.

The gene calls are TRBV27 and TRBJ1-1; maybe TRBD1 (5 bases). CDR3 length: 14 residues. Trimming cost V 2 bases and J 4 bases, with 11 bases left between them. Germline V lookup: CDR1 MNHEY, CDR2 SMNVEV (reference sequence). For the CDR3, the DNA is TGTGCCAGCAGTTTAGGACGGGGGGGCACTGAAGCTTTCTTT. Translated: CASSLGRGGTEAFF.

J is TRBJ2-1 and V is TRBV11-2, with 10 nucleotides matching TRBD2. The CDR3 contains 18 residues. Per germline, CDR1 SGHAT and CDR2 FQNNGV. Trimming took 0 bases from V and 3 from J; bases not matched to a gene: 8. In nucleotides, the CDR3 is TGTGCCAGCAGCTTAGAACTATCCCTAGCGGGGGACTACAATGAGCAGTTCTTC. It translates to CASSLELSLAGDYNEQFF.

There are a few counts of this clone. V gene TRBV28 combines with J gene TRBJ2-2; 7 bases are a match to TRBD2. Germline-derived CDR1 and CDR2 are MDHEN and SYDVKM. J was trimmed by 4 bases and V by 7 bases; bases with no gene match: 9. CDR3 length: 15 residues. The chain's CDR3 is CASISGGSITGELFF. The DNA for the CDR3 is TGTGCCAGCATATCCGGGGGGAGTATCACCGGGGAGCTGTTTTTT.

Relative to its sample, this clone is medium-sized (0.01 to 0.1%). This chain connects TRBV6-5 to TRBJ1-1; TRBD1 agrees at 10 bases. The CDR3 totals 15 residues. Germline CDR1 reads MNHEY; CDR2 reads SVGAGI. The J segment lost 3 bases and the V segment lost 6 bases, leaving 7 bases of the junction unmatched. The CDR3 region has the DNA TGTGCCAGCAGCCCCTCCGGGACAGGGGACACTGAAGCTTTCTTT. It encodes CASSPSGTGDTEAFF.

The chain links TRBV30 to TRBJ1-2, with 9 bases fitting TRBD1. Germline CDR1 and CDR2: GTSNPN and SVGIG (reference sequence). V was pared by 2 bases and J by 5 bases, with 3 bases of the junction left unmatched. The CDR3 has 13 residues. The CDR3: CAWSTDRGYGYTF. The DNA of the CDR3 is TGTGCCTGGAGTACCGACAGGGGGTATGGCTACACCTTC.

V usage is TRBV4-1 and J usage is TRBJ1-2; TRBD1 might be the D (5 bases). From germline, CDR1 is MGHRA and CDR2 YSYEKL. V was trimmed by 0 bases and J by 3 bases, leaving 8 bases between them. This CDR3 is built from 14 residues. The CDR3 nucleotides read TGCGCCAGCAGCCAAGACGGGGGGGACTATGGCTACACCTTC. Its protein product is CASSQDGGDYGYTF.

The J gene is TRBJ1-2, the V gene TRBV6-6; 8 bases line up with TRBD1. This CDR3 is built from 14 residues. Germline trimming cut 2 bases from V and 11 bases from J; bases unmatched to any gene: 10. Germline V lookup: CDR1 MNHNY, CDR2 SVGAGI (reference sequence). For the CDR3, the DNA is TGTGCCAGCAGTTACGGACAGGGAGGGGACGGTTACACCTTC. This gives the protein CASSYGQGGDGYTF.

This rearrangement joins TRBV5-6 to TRBJ1-2; 7 bases are a match to TRBD1. Trimming at V came to 0 bases and at J to 5 bases, leaving 10 bases not matched to a gene. Germline V gives CDR1 SGHDT, CDR2 YYEEEE. This CDR3 has 16 residues. The CDR3 DNA reads as TGTGCCAGCAGCTTGGATTCTTCCGGCAGGGGGTATGGCTACACCTTC. It translates to CASSLDSSGRGYGYTF. The full variable domain, in which reference TRBV5-6 and TRBJ1-2 provide the parts outside the CDR3, is DAGVTQSPTHLIKTRGQQVTLRCSPKSGHDTVSWYQQALGQGPQFIFQYYEEEERQRGNFPDRFSGHQFPNYSSELNVNALLLGDSALYLCASSLDSSGRGYGYTFGSGTRLTVV.

V is TRBV30 and J is TRBJ1-3, with 8 bases matching TRBD1. The V gene's germline CDR1 is GTSNPN and CDR2 SVGIG (reference sequence). The J segment lost 5 bases and the V segment lost 1 base, leaving 1 base of the junction unmatched. This CDR3 has 13 residues. The CDR3: CAWSGTGRNTIYF. The CDR3 DNA follows: TGTGCCTGGAGTGGGACAGGGAGAAACACCATATATTTT. Together with reference TRBV30 and TRBJ1-3, the CDR3 gives the full variable domain: SQTIHQWPATLVQPVGSPLSLECTVEGTSNPNLYWYRQAAGRGLQLLFYSVGIGQISSEVPQNLSASRPQDRQFILSSKKLLLSDSGFYLCAWSGTGRNTIYFGEGSWLTVV.

This chain connects TRBV10-3 to TRBJ1-3; tentative D call: TRBD1 (6 bases). V dropped 4 bases and J dropped 6 bases, with 10 bases sitting between them. This CDR3 is 13 amino acids long. Germline CDR1 ENHRY, CDR2 SYGVKD. CDR3: CAISGTVINTIYF. The CDR3 DNA reads as TGTGCCATCAGTGGGACAGTAATAAACACCATATATTTT.

The chain uses TRBV11-2 and TRBJ2-7, with D possibly TRBD1 on 6 matching bases. Germline-derived CDR1 and CDR2 are SGHAT and FQNNGV. V was cut by 5 bases and J by 3 bases, with 17 bases left in between. CDR3 length equals 15 residues. CDR3 nucleotide sequence: TGTGCCAGCAGCCGGGTAGCAGGGGCCCTCTACGAGCAGTACTTC. Amino acids: CASSRVAGALYEQYF.

The chain carries TRBV12-5 and TRBJ2-5, with 8 bases that match TRBD1. CDR1 LGHNT and CDR2 FRNRAP come from the germline V gene. The length of the CDR3 is 15 residues. V trimming: 5 bases; J trimming: 5 bases; junction bases outside the gene matches: 10. The CDR3 loop is CASGPTGVSRETQYF. The DNA of the CDR3 is TGTGCTAGTGGTCCGACAGGGGTTTCTAGGGAGACCCAGTACTTC. Filled out from reference TRBV12-5 and TRBJ2-5, the complete variable domain reads DARVTQTPRHKVTEMGQEVTMRCQPILGHNTVFWYRQTMMQGLELLAYFRNRAPLDDSGMPKDRFSAEMPDATLATLKIQPSEPRDSAVYFCASGPTGVSRETQYFGPGTRLLVL.

The chain uses TRBV4-1 and TRBJ2-2; possibly TRBD2 for D (5 bases). CDR1 MGHRA and CDR2 YSYEKL come from the germline V gene. The CDR3 extends over 17 amino acids. Trimming removed 8 bases at V and 8 bases at J, with 27 bases between. The CDR3 DNA is TGCGCCAGCGGGTATGAGGGCTTTACTCCACCCTCAGGGGAGCTGTTTTTT. Protein sequence: CASGYEGFTPPSGELFF.

This chain joins TRBV4-1 and TRBJ2-5; tentatively, D is TRBD2 (6 bases). V gave up 0 bases and J gave up 3 bases, with 14 bases separating them. The CDR3 extends over 16 amino acids. The germline gives CDR1 MGHRA, CDR2 YSYEKL. The CDR3 is CASSQDYSGGEETQYF. In DNA form, the CDR3 reads TGCGCCAGCAGCCAAGATTACTCCGGGGGAGAAGAGACCCAGTACTTC.